This T cell receptor (beta chain) was identified during a study of PD-L1 blockade in urothelial cancer. Patients' urothelial carcinoma was locally advanced or metastatic. As concerns this clone: Its cognate antigen is unknown.

This CDR3 spans 14 amino acids. V was cut by 1 base and J by 1 base, with 8 bases left in between. Germline-derived CDR1 and CDR2 are SGHTA and FQGNSA. Study results and caveats: Blood clones associated with the tumor expanded more at 3 weeks in durable-benefit patients.

TCRdb keeps only in-frame clones here, not all; method: immunoSEQ multiplex PCR. The data contain about 37,000 clones, 82% of them singletons. The source was PBMCs, collected around atezolizumab (anti-PD-L1) treatment. The TCR sequence derives from a man aged 55 to 70 with urothelial cancer. This rearrangement joins TRBV7-2 to TRBJ2-7; no firm D call. The CDR3 loop is CASSLVAASYEQYF. For the CDR3, the DNA is TGTGCCAGCAGCTTAGTTGCAGCGTCCTACGAGCAGTACTTC.